The T cell receptor (beta chain) under discussion was sequenced for a study of post-analysis software for immune sequencing data. Overall study context: There were relapsing-remitting, secondary progressive and progressive-relapsing multiple sclerosis among the disease courses included. General observations from the study: Relative to controls, patients with multiple sclerosis showed significantly lower normalized Chao1 diversity. Among roughly 5 TRBV segments more frequent in patients than controls were TRBV5-6, TRBV5-1 and TRBV20-1. With F measure, samples from one preparation batch clustered together strongly.

CDR1 and CDR2 from the germline V gene are SGHRS and YFSETQ. Trimming at V came to 5 bases and at J to 2 bases, leaving 9 bases not matched to a gene. The length of the CDR3 is 15 residues. Of note for this clonotype: The target antigen is unknown.

Unique-molecular-identifier-tagged TCR beta cDNA libraries were used. TCRdb used MiXCR to reprocess the PCR reads, holding one entry per CDR3 protein. The profile shows about 620,000 distinct CDR3 sequences, about 44% of them singletons. The source of this sequence is a girl aged 5-17 years with multiple sclerosis. The J gene is TRBJ1-2, the V gene TRBV5-1; 7 bases match TRBD1. The source material was blood. In nucleotides, the CDR3 is TGCGCCAGCAGTTCGGTGCAGGGGGGGAACTATGGCTACACCTTC. Protein sequence: CASSSVQGGNYGYTF. The variable domain in full, completed from reference TRBV5-1 and TRBJ1-2, reads KAGVTQTPRYLIKTRGQQVTLSCSPISGHRSVSWYQQTPGQGLQFLFEYFSETQRNKGNFPGRFSGRQFSNSRSEMNVSTLELGDSALYLCASSSVQGGNYGYTFGSGTRLTVV.